This T cell receptor (beta chain) appears in the sequencing data of a study of shared T cell receptors in the human thymus. Only in-frame clones appear in the TCRdb table, and some are missing; sequencing was by immunoSEQ multiplex PCR. The data contain approximately 580,000 clones, approximately 80% of them singletons. Germline CDR1 reads LGHNA; CDR2 reads YSLEER. CDR3 size: 15 residues. The V end lost 4 bases, the J end lost 2 bases, and 12 bases lay between the germline ends. This same sample was also part of a study on human thymus T cells. That source adds: The donors were infants in Finland with congenital heart defects, otherwise immunologically healthy. Corrective heart surgery yielded the resections from which the thymus tissue came. There appeared to be biased usage of V and J genes in thymic and blood repertoires. Reports from related research described highly overlapping thymic repertoires among unrelated individuals.

V and J are TRBV4-3 and TRBJ2-4, with D perhaps TRBD1 (5 bases). This clonotype originated in a boy under three years old with a congenital heart defect. Sequenced sample: thymocytes. In DNA form, the CDR3 reads TGCGCCAGCAGCCCCCGGACACACTCCAAAAACATTCAGTACTTC. Translation gives CASSPRTHSKNIQYF.